This TCR beta chain was identified during a study of cytomegalovirus exposure and HLA in healthy donors. The PCR made use of 60 Vbeta and 13 Jbeta primers. The method was immunoSEQ multiplex PCR; TCRdb's version includes in-frame clones alone and lacks a portion of them. The sample contains over 45,000 clones, roughly 84% of which appear only once. General study findings and limits: Reported findings show TCR beta sequences accurately forecast HLA-A and HLA-B alleles in most subjects.

CDR3 length: 15 amino acids. J lost 8 bases, V lost 3 bases, and 7 bases had no gene match. Germline values: CDR1 MRHNA, CDR2 SNTAGT. A remark on this clone: Its target is not known.

The V and J genes are TRBV6-4 and TRBJ2-1; 10 bases match TRBD2. Sequencing was performed on PBMCs. This TCR was sampled from a man aged 25 to 40 in good health and CMV-seronegative. CDR3 bases: TGTGCCAGCAGTGAAGAGCGGGGGGGCAGCGATGAGCAGTTCTTC. It translates to CASSEERGGSDEQFF.